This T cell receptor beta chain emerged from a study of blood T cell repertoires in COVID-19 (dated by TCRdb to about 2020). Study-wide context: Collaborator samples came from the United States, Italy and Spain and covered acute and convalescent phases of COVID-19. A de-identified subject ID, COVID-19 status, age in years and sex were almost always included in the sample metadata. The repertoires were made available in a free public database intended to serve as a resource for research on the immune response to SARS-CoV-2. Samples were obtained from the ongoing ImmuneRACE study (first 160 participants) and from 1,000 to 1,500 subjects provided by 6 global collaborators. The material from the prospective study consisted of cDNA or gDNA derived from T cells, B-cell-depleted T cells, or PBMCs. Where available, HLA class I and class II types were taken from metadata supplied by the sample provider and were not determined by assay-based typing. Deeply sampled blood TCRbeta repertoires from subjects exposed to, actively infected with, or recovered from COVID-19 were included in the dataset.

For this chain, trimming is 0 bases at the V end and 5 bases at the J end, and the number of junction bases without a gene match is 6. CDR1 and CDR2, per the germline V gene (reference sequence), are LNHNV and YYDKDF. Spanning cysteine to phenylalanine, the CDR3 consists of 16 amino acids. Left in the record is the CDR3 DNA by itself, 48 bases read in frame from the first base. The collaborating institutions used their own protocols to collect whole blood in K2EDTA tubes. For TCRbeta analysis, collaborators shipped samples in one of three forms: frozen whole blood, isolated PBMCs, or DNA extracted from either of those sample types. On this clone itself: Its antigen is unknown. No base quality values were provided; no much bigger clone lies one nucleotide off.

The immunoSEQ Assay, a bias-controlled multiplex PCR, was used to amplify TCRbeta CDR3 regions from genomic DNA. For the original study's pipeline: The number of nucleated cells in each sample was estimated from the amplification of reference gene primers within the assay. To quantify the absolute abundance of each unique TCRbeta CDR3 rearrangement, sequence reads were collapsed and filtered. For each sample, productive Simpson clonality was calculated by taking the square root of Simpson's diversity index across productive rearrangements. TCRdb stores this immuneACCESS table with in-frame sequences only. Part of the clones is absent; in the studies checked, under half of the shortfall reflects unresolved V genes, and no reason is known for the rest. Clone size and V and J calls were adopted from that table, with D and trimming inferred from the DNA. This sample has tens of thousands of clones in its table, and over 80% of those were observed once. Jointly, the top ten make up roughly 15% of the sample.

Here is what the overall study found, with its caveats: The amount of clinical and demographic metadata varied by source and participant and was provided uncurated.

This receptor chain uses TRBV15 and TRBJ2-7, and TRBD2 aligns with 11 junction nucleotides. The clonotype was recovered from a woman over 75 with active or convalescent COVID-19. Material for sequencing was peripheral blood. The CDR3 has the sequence CATSRDLSGGANEQYF. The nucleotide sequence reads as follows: TGTGCCACCAGCAGAGATCTTAGCGGGGGGGCCAACGAGCAGTACTTC.